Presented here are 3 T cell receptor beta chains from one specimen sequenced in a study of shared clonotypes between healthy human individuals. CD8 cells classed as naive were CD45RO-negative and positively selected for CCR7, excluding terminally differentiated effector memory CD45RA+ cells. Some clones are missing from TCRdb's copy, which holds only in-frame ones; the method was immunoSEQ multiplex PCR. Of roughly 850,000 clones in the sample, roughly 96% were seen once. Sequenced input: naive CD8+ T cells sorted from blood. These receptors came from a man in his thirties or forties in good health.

The CDR3 sequence: CASSDNPGTGNTGELFF. For the CDR3, the DNA is TGTGCCAGCAGCGATAATCCCGGGACAGGGAACACCGGGGAGCTGTTTTTT. The V and J genes are TRBV9 and TRBJ2-2; 8 nucleotides match TRBD1. This CDR3 region has 17 residues. Germline V gives CDR1 SGDLS, CDR2 YYNGEE. J was trimmed by 1 base and V by 3 bases; bases with no gene match: 8. The full variable domain, with the rest looked up from reference TRBV9 and TRBJ2-2, is DSGVTQTPKHLITATGQRVTLRCSPRSGDLSVYWYQQSLDQGLQFLIQYYNGEERAKGNILERFSAQQFPDLHSELNLSSLELGDSALYFCASSDNPGTGNTGELFFGEGSRLTVL.

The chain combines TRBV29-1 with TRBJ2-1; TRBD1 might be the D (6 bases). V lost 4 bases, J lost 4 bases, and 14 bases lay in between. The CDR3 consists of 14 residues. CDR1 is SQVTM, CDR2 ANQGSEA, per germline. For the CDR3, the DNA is TGCAGCGTTGGGAGTCAGGGGAGATACAATGAGCAGTTCTTC. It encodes CSVGSQGRYNEQFF.

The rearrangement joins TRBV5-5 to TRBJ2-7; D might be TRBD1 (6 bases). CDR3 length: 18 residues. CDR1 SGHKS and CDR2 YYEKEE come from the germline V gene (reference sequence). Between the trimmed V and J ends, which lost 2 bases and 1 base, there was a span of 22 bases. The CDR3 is CASSLQGRAPSFSYEQYF. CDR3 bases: TGTGCCAGCAGCTTACAGGGTAGAGCCCCTAGCTTTTCCTACGAGCAGTACTTC.